The entry that follows covers one T cell receptor (beta chain) sequence. Sequencing was performed with immunoSEQ multiplex PCR; in TCRdb, only in-frame clones are kept and a portion is missing. The sample carries about 74,000 clones, more than 75% recorded once. V was trimmed by 11 bases and J by 3 bases, leaving 14 bases between them. CDR1 MNHEY and CDR2 SVGAGI come from the germline V gene. This CDR3 is built from 13 residues. The sample is drawn from a study of blood T cell repertoires in COVID-19. The clonotype originates from a human donor in a cohort sampled during active COVID-19. The chain is built from TRBV6-5 and TRBJ1-3; D unresolved. Sample: peripheral blood. In DNA, the CDR3 is TGTGCCGCACGAGGGCTCGGTGGAAACACCATATATTTT. Translating gives CAARGLGGNTIYF.